The 4 T cell receptor beta chains below come from one sample, sequenced in a study of OX40 agonist ivuxolimab in advanced cancers. Some clones are missing from TCRdb's copy, which holds only in-frame ones; the method was immunoSEQ multiplex PCR. The data show some 50,000 clones, around nine tenths seen once. Sequenced material: CD4+ or CD8+ T cells sorted from blood, taken in a trial of the OX40 agonist ivuxolimab. The origin of the receptors is an adult with an advanced solid tumor such as melanoma, head and neck, liver or kidney cancer.

The V call is TRBV9, the J call TRBJ2-1; tentatively, D is TRBD2 (6 bases). V was trimmed by 0 bases and J by 4 bases, leaving 14 bases between them. The CDR3 loop spans 16 amino acids. Germline CDR1 and CDR2: SGDLS and YYNGEE. This CDR3 is CASSVDWQGGYNEQFF. For the CDR3, the DNA is TGTGCCAGCAGCGTAGATTGGCAGGGAGGTTACAATGAGCAGTTCTTC.

The chain combines TRBV7-3 with TRBJ2-5; 8 bases fit TRBD2. V lost 2 bases and J lost 4; bases outside the gene matches: 6. Per the germline V gene, CDR1 is SGHTA and CDR2 is FQGTGA. This CDR3 contains 15 residues. CDR3: CASSLVGGARETQYF. DNA for the CDR3: TGTGCCAGCAGCTTAGTCGGGGGGGCCCGAGAGACCCAGTACTTC.

In its sample, this clone is medium-sized (0.01 to 0.1%). J is TRBJ1-3 and V is TRBV14, with D uncertain. Per germline, CDR1 SGHDN and CDR2 FVKESK. The V end was cut by 1 base, the J end by 2 bases, with 12 bases between. The CDR3 covers 16 residues. CDR3 coding DNA: TGTGCCAGCAGCCAAGTTCGGGCGGGTCCTGGAAACACCATATATTTT. This sequence encodes CASSQVRAGPGNTIYF. The full variable domain, rest sourced from reference TRBV14 and TRBJ1-3, is EAGVTQFPSHSVIEKGQTVTLRCDPISGHDNLYWYRRVMGKEIKFLLHFVKESKQDESGMPNNRFLAERTGGTYSTLKVQPAELEDSGVYFCASSQVRAGPGNTIYFGEGSWLTVV.

The chain is built from TRBV11-1 and TRBJ2-5; 10 bases fit TRBD2. Germline trimming cut 0 bases from V and 6 bases from J; bases unmatched to any gene: 10. The CDR3 sequence is 17 residues long. CDR1 and CDR2 from the germline V gene are SGHAT and FQDESV (reference sequence). The CDR3 coding sequence is TGTGCCAGCAGCTTAGCAGAGCGGGAGGGCCTCTTTAAGACCCAGTACTTC. This translates into CASSLAEREGLFKTQYF.